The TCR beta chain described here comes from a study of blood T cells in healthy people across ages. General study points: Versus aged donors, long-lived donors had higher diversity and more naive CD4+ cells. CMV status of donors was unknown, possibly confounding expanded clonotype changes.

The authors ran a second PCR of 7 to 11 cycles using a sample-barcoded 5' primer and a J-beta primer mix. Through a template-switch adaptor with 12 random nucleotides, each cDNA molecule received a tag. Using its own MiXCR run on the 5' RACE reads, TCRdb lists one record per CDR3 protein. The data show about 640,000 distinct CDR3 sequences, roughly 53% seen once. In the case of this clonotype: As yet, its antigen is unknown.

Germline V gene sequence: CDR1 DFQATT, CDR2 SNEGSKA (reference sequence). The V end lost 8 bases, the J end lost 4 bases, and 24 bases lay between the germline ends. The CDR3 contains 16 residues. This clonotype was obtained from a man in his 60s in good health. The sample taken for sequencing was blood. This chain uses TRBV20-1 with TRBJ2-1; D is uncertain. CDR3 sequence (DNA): TGCAGTACACCTACCCCAGAGCCGACCGTATACAATGAGCAGTTCTTC. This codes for CSTPTPEPTVYNEQFF.